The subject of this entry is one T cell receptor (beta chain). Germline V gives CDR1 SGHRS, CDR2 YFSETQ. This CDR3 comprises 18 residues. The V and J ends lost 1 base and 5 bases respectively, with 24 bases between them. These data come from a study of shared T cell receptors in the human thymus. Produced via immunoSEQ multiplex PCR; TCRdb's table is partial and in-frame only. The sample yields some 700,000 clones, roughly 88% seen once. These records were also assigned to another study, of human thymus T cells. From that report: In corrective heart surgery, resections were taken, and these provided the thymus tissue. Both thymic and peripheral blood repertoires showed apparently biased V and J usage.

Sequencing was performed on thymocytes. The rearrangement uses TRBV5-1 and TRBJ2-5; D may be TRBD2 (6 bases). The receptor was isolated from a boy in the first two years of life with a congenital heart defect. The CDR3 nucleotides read TGCGCCAGCAGCTTGAGTGTTAAGGAGCTTACGAGCGGGGAGACCCAGTACTTC. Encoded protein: CASSLSVKELTSGETQYF.